This T cell receptor (beta chain) was recorded in a study of blood T cell repertoires in COVID-19. In the study overall: Samples of COVID-19 (acute and convalescent) were obtained from the United States, Italy and Spain.

TCRdb's table, derived via immunoSEQ multiplex PCR, lists solely in-frame clones and lacks some. The sample holds hundreds of thousands of clones, roughly 88% seen once. Germline V gives CDR1 SGHRS, CDR2 YFSETQ. Trimming at V came to 0 bases and at J to 2 bases, leaving 2 bases not matched to a gene. This CDR3 is 16 amino acids long. This clone appeared a few times. The same CDR3 arises from other DNA sequences in this sample as well. Enrolled through a virtual design, the participants were between roughly 18 and 95 years of age and came from about two dozen US areas. Participant reports of clinical history set cohort assignment.

The chain carries TRBV5-1 and TRBJ2-1; 10 positions match TRBD2. The sequence was obtained from a man aged 25-45 years who had recovered from COVID-19. The sequenced material came from PBMCs or T cells enriched from blood (not recorded which). The CDR3 DNA is TGCGCCAGCAGCTTGGCAAGCGGGGGGGCCTACAATGAGCAGTTCTTC. Amino acids: CASSLASGGAYNEQFF.